A selection of T cell receptor beta chains follows, all from one sample in a study of T cells of healthy individuals. TCRdb ran MiXCR on the 5' RACE reads and lists one entry per CDR3 protein. The top ten clones hold over 5% of a sample with 90,000 to 100,000 distinct CDR3 sequences, roughly a sixth of them seen once. All receptors derive from a human donor in good health. CDR3s include the opening cysteine and the closing phenylalanine or tryptophan. The order of the fields is clone size, V gene, D gene, J gene, CDR3 protein, CDR3 DNA. A D gene is named only where the DNA matches it firmly. Size is stated for part of the rows, as once, few or many counts, or as a class when the clone is expanded.

abundance: -; v_gene: TRBV7-9; d_gene: -; j_gene: TRBJ2-1; CDR3aa: CASSRGSGNEQFF; CDR3nt: TGTGCCAGCAGCAGAGGGAGCGGCAATGAGCAGTTCTTC
abundance: -; v_gene: TRBV9; d_gene: TRBD1; j_gene: TRBJ1-6; CDR3aa: CASTLYGQVQEGSPLHF; CDR3nt: TGTGCCAGCACCTTATACGGACAGGTTCAAGAGGGTTCACCCCTCCACTTT
abundance: -; v_gene: TRBV19; d_gene: -; j_gene: TRBJ1-2; CDR3aa: CATLGGLGYGYTF; CDR3nt: TGTGCCACCTTGGGGGGGCTTGGATATGGCTACACCTTC
abundance: few; v_gene: TRBV24-1; d_gene: -; j_gene: TRBJ2-2; CDR3aa: CATSDLTTDTGELFF; CDR3nt: TGTGCCACCAGTGACCTCACGACGGACACCGGGGAGCTGTTTTTT
abundance: many; v_gene: TRBV10-3; d_gene: TRBD2; j_gene: TRBJ2-3; CDR3aa: CAISGGLAGVADTQYF; CDR3nt: TGTGCCATCAGTGGGGGTTTAGCGGGAGTCGCAGATACGCAGTATTTT
abundance: few; v_gene: TRBV3-1; d_gene: -; j_gene: TRBJ2-1; CDR3aa: CASSQAFSTEQFF; CDR3nt: TGTGCCAGCAGCCAAGCCTTCAGCACGGAGCAGTTCTTC
abundance: -; v_gene: TRBV15; d_gene: TRBD2; j_gene: TRBJ2-5; CDR3aa: CATSGEGRSETQYF; CDR3nt: TGTGCCACCAGCGGGGAGGGGAGGAGTGAGACCCAGTACTTC
abundance: -; v_gene: TRBV5-6; d_gene: -; j_gene: TRBJ1-2; CDR3aa: CASSFRDVGGSRGYTF; CDR3nt: TGTGCCAGCAGCTTTAGGGACGTGGGTGGGAGCCGTGGCTACACCTTC
abundance: many; v_gene: TRBV9; d_gene: -; j_gene: TRBJ1-2; CDR3aa: CASSDRAGYGYTF; CDR3nt: TGTGCCAGCAGCGACAGGGCGGGCTATGGCTACACCTTC
abundance: many; v_gene: TRBV7-6; d_gene: -; j_gene: TRBJ2-7; CDR3aa: CASSFSSRYEQYF; CDR3nt: TGTGCCAGCAGCTTTTCGTCCCGCTACGAGCAGTACTTC
abundance: -; v_gene: TRBV7-8; d_gene: -; j_gene: TRBJ1-5; CDR3aa: CASSYRISNQPQHF; CDR3nt: TGTGCCAGCAGCTACCGGATTAGCAATCAGCCCCAGCATTTT